This entry concerns a single T cell receptor (beta chain). Its antigen is unidentified. This sample is part of a study of T and B cells in COVID-19 patients. Background on the study: Blood was sampled from COVID-19 patients who were either actively infected or recovered. About 90% of the roughly 20 active-infection patients had comorbidities associated with unfavorable COVID-19 outcome.

General study points: No sequencing was yet done of CD4+, regulatory or CD8+ subsets, or of SARS-CoV-2-responsive or tetramer+ sorted cells. At recovery TRB diversity and richness exceeded healthy donors, after highly clonal active COVID-19 repertoires.

Multiplex PCR with BIOMED2 TRB-A/B primer pools amplified TRB rearrangements. A single record per CDR3 protein comes from TCRdb applying MiXCR to the multiplex PCR reads. The sample gives roughly 9,000 distinct CDR3 sequences, 25% to 30% of which show up once; 27% is in the top ten. Germline lookup yields CDR1 ENHRY and CDR2 SYGVKD. V lost 3 bases and J 4 bases, leaving 13 bases between the germline ends. There are 15 residues in the CDR3. Blood genomic DNA input for TRB amplification was about 240-550 ng. Input material: blood. The sequence was collected from a human donor who had recovered from COVID-19. The genes are TRBV10-3 and TRBJ2-1; D is perhaps TRBD1 or TRBD2 (5 bases each). CDR3 protein: CAISERGPGYNEQFF. The CDR3, as DNA: TGTGCCATCAGTGAACGGGGCCCTGGTTACAATGAGCAGTTCTTC.